Below, one TCR beta chain is given with its context. Its recognized antigen is unknown. No much larger clone is present one base from it, and per-base qualities are unavailable. The data originate from a study of control samples from healthy donors and cancer patients (dated by TCRdb to the early 2020s). The CDR3 sequence holds 17 residues, the cysteine and phenylalanine included. CDR3 DNA only is kept here, 51 bases in frame from base 1. Per the germline V gene, SGDLS is the CDR1 and YYNGEE is the CDR2. V is pared back by 4 bases and J by 1 base, with 17 bases lying between the germline termini. Library generation was performed with the immunoSEQ multiplex PCR assay. The clones in this table, taken by TCRdb from immuneACCESS, are in-frame only. Not every clone is retained; where verified, under half of the shortfall comes from an unresolved V gene, and the cause of the rest is unknown. The sample table shows roughly 45,000 clones, and around nine tenths are seen once. The top ten hold roughly 0.8% of the sample.

The chain couples TRBV9 to TRBJ2-2, and the D gene may be TRBD1, 5 bases matching. The receptor comes from a man aged 25-45 years with colorectal cancer. The source material was PBMCs. The CDR3 in this case is CASSTPTDRENTGELFF. The DNA sequence is given as TGTGCCAGCAGCACCCCTACCGACAGAGAGAACACCGGGGAGCTGTTTTTT. This CDR3, with the reference TRBV9 and TRBJ2-2 proteins standing in past its ends, gives the full variable domain DSGVTQTPKHLITATGQRVTLRCSPRSGDLSVYWYQQSLDQGLQFLIQYYNGEERAKGNILERFSAQQFPDLHSELNLSSLELGDSALYFCASSTPTDRENTGELFFGEGSRLTVL.